These 11 T cell receptor beta chains originate from one sample sequenced in a study of T-cell reconstitution after alpha-beta-depleted transplantation in children. Preparation of the TCRbeta library was carried out with unique molecular identifiers. Each CDR3 protein is one row after TCRdb ran MiXCR on the PCR reads. The data hold fewer than 1 million distinct CDR3 sequences, with around 15% observed a single time. The sequences come from PBMCs, mostly from graft donor cells, collected 360 days after TCRalphabeta/CD19-depleted stem cell transplant. Receptor source: a male patient between 5 and 17 years old who had a stem cell transplant for acute lymphoblastic leukemia, so the T cells may come from the graft donor.

The chain combines TRBV7-6 with TRBJ2-7, with D perhaps TRBD2 (5 bases). V lost 4 bases, J lost 5 bases, and 27 bases lay in between. This CDR3 has 18 amino acids. Germline V CDR1 and CDR2: SGHVS, FNYEAQ. CDR3: CASSSGRAGGRVVHEQYF. The CDR3 DNA sequence: TGTGCCAGCAGCTCCGGCCGGGCTGGAGGCCGTGTGGTCCACGAGCAGTACTTC.

This clonotype was recorded only once. A much larger clone sits a single nucleotide away, making a read error possible. The chain is built from TRBV5-1 and TRBJ2-7; D not resolved. Germline V gene lookup returns CDR1 SGHRS and CDR2 YFSETQ. This CDR3 has 12 residues. CDR3 sequence reads: CASSLDPYEQNF. In DNA form, the CDR3 reads TGCGCCAGCAGCTTGGACCCCTACGAGCAGAACTTC.

The chain couples TRBV12-3 or TRBV12-4 to TRBJ2-2, with D hard to call. Trimming stripped 7 bases from V and 5 bases from J, with 8 bases between. The CDR3 has 12 residues. The CDR3 DNA reads TGTGCCAGCACCCAGGTTACCGGGGAGCTGTTTTTT. Translating gives CASTQVTGELFF.

The gene calls are TRBV11-2 and TRBJ2-7; 12 bases agree with TRBD2. After removal of 6 bases from V and 5 bases from J, the junction contained 5 bases not matched to a gene. The germline CDR1 and CDR2 sequences are SGHAT and FQNNGV. The CDR3 has 14 amino acids. CDR3 residues: CASSWTSGNHEQYF. CDR3 DNA sequence: TGTGCCAGCAGTTGGACTAGCGGGAACCACGAGCAGTACTTC.

This clonotype was detected a few times. CDR3 DNA: TGTGCCACCAGTGAGTTCCAAGAGACCCAGTACTTC. Its protein product is CATSEFQETQYF. The chain uses TRBV24-1 and TRBJ2-5; D not certain. This CDR3 has 12 amino acids. Germline V lookup: CDR1 KGHDR, CDR2 SFDVKD. The V and J ends lost 4 bases and 1 base respectively, with 3 bases between them.

The chain is built from TRBV7-6 and TRBJ1-4; maybe TRBD1 (5 bases). In germline, CDR1 is SGHVS, CDR2 FNYEAQ. Trimming stripped 5 bases from V and 11 bases from J, with 18 bases between. The CDR3 loop spans 14 amino acids. The CDR3 bases are TGTGCCAGCAGCCCTCCGACAGTGGCTCCGAAACTGTTTTTT. Amino acids: CASSPPTVAPKLFF.

This clonotype was detected ten times or more. CDR3 DNA sequence: TGTGCCAGCGCATTAAGGACAGGGAGTATGGATACGCAGTATTTT. Translated, it gives CASALRTGSMDTQYF. The chain couples TRBV12-3 or TRBV12-4 to TRBJ2-3; 8 bases line up with TRBD1. V trimming: 8 bases; J trimming: 6 bases; junction bases outside the gene matches: 13. The length of the CDR3 is 15 residues.

This clonotype has just a few counts. The V gene is TRBV3-1, the J gene TRBJ2-1; 8 positions agree with TRBD2. Germline V gives CDR1 LGHDT, CDR2 YNNKEL (reference sequence). The CDR3 runs 17 residues. The V gene end was trimmed by 0 bases and the J gene end by 9 bases; junction bases not matched to a gene: 13. CDR3 sequence reads: CASSQDRSGRIDSEQFF. The CDR3 DNA is TGTGCCAGCAGCCAAGATCGGAGCGGGAGAATCGACAGTGAGCAGTTCTTC.

The genes are TRBV5-1 and TRBJ2-2; D call uncertain. V was clipped by 1 base and J by 0 bases, with 7 bases between them. The CDR3 has 15 amino acids. CDR1 SGHRS and CDR2 YFSETQ come from the germline V gene. Written as DNA, the CDR3 is TGCGCCAGCAGCTTGCTCATCGCGAACACCGGGGAGCTGTTTTTT. Protein: CASSLLIANTGELFF.

This clonotype was recorded many times. J is TRBJ2-2 and V is TRBV12-3 or TRBV12-4; 13 bases are shared with TRBD2. V trimming: 5 bases; J trimming: 6 bases; junction bases outside the gene matches: 6. This CDR3 is 16 amino acids long. DNA for the CDR3: TGTGCCAGCAGTACCCTACTAGCGGGAGGGCCCGGGGAGCTGTTTTTT. Protein: CASSTLLAGGPGELFF.

J is TRBJ2-5 and V is TRBV30; possibly TRBD2 for D (5 bases). Germline V gives CDR1 GTSNPN, CDR2 SVGIG (reference sequence). The CDR3 totals 14 residues. Trimming took off 2 bases at V and 3 bases at J, with 13 bases between the two ends. The CDR3 is CAWSIGLDKETQYF. CDR3 DNA: TGTGCCTGGAGTATCGGACTGGATAAAGAGACCCAGTACTTC.